This TCR beta chain was found in a study of blood T cell repertoires in COVID-19. Study information: There were acute and convalescent COVID-19 samples, and they came from the United States, Italy and Spain. In each case, the material was cDNA or gDNA derived from T cells, B-cell-depleted T cells, or PBMCs.

Germline CDR1 is MNHEY and CDR2 is SVGAGI. Trimming removed 6 bases from V and 3 bases from J, with 12 bases in between. This CDR3 has 14 amino acids. Original processing notes: Reference gene primer amplification yielded estimated nucleated cell counts. Generated by immunoSEQ multiplex PCR, the TCRdb table keeps only in-frame clones and is missing some. V and J calls and clone size follow that table, whereas D and trimming were derived from the DNA. This sample has some 250,000 clones; around 89% occur once, and the top ten carry 0.99%. The chain has TRBV6-5 and TRBJ2-1, with D perhaps matching TRBD1 (5 bases). The receptor was isolated from a woman in her forties who had recovered from COVID-19. The sample taken for sequencing was peripheral blood. CDR3 sequence reads: CASSLRESYNEQFF. The CDR3 DNA sequence: TGTGCCAGCAGCCTCAGGGAAAGCTACAATGAGCAGTTCTTC.